Listed below are T cell receptor beta chains from one sample, sequenced in a study of a mutant IDH1 vaccine in newly diagnosed glioma. These TCRs' antigens remain unknown. The repertoire was sequenced with immunoSEQ multiplex PCR; TCRdb's copy has only in-frame clones and lacks some. The repertoire includes some 30,000 clones, roughly three quarters of them detected once, and around 26% sits in the top ten. The sequencing used PBMCs, collected from a glioma patient whose treatment included an IDH1 peptide vaccine. The receptors derive from a man aged 30 to 39 with glioma. The conserved cysteine and the conserved F or W are not part of the CDR3 here. A D gene is named only where the DNA matches it firmly.

cdr3_aa d_call j_call v_call
ASRDRVGETQY TRBD1 TRBJ2-5 TRBV6-1
ASSLGQGGEKLF TRBD1 TRBJ1-4 TRBV5-1
ASSVGTGTGGYT TRBD1 TRBJ1-2 TRBV9
ASGSSDADTQY - TRBJ2-3 TRBV6-1
ASSLKGVIDTGELF - TRBJ2-2 TRBV5-1
SVDGLAGFYEQY TRBD2 TRBJ2-7 TRBV29-1
ASSEIRGKSEQF - TRBJ2-1 TRBV2
ASSQDLGQGLNYEQY - TRBJ2-7 TRBV4-3
ASSSTASGTGSYNEQF TRBD1 TRBJ2-1 TRBV11-3
TSSIRLAGLSGANVLT - TRBJ2-6 TRBV1
ASSSGQGWYEQY TRBD1 TRBJ2-7 TRBV7-9
AWNRDNSYEQY - TRBJ2-7 TRBV30
ASSLRPTNYGYT - TRBJ1-2 TRBV27
ASSDDRGTNEKLF TRBD1 TRBJ1-4 TRBV5-1
ASSISMNTGELF - TRBJ2-2 TRBV19
ASSPVDSYEQY - TRBJ2-7 TRBV5-1
ASSPGTGYGYT - TRBJ1-2 TRBV14
AWSVEGTGYEQY - TRBJ2-7 TRBV30
ASSFKGPAGGDEQF - TRBJ2-1 TRBV7-9
AWNRWMDRRYGYT TRBD1 TRBJ1-2 TRBV30
ASSLEGALGNTIY TRBD1 TRBJ1-3 TRBV5-1
ASRKGTRDADTQY - TRBJ2-3 TRBV2
SAGLPTGELF - TRBJ2-2 TRBV29-1
SVVHSGMRGPPEAF - TRBJ1-1 TRBV29-1
AWTATGELF - TRBJ2-2 TRBV30
ATSGERSGELF - TRBJ2-2 TRBV15
ASSRWGVNQPQH - TRBJ1-5 TRBV5-4
ASRDLRSSYEQY - TRBJ2-7 TRBV10-2
ASSDQLEETQY - TRBJ2-5 TRBV6-1
ASIRDGGYT - TRBJ1-2 TRBV2
ASSRDRGQPQH - TRBJ1-5 TRBV10-2
ASSPGTGKAYEQY TRBD1 TRBJ2-7 TRBV5-8
ASSFLDYSYEQY - TRBJ2-7 TRBV5-5
ASSYSIAGGTYEQY TRBD2 TRBJ2-7 TRBV6-6
ASSRPRTSGSGYNEQF TRBD2 TRBJ2-1 TRBV5-4
ASSVARAPGGEQF TRBD2 TRBJ2-1 TRBV9
ASSLRPPRRNTEAF - TRBJ1-1 TRBV28
ASRSSYGYT - TRBJ1-2 TRBV6-5
ASSTGRDTVSYEQY - TRBJ2-7 TRBV18
ASRTGHQETQY - TRBJ2-5 TRBV7-9
ASSVGASVTYEQY - TRBJ2-7 TRBV9
ASSFYPFSADSNYGYT - TRBJ1-2 TRBV28
ASRPRAVNTEAF - TRBJ1-1 TRBV2
ASTSYRNTEAF - TRBJ1-1 TRBV28
SVNPSRSPYGYT - TRBJ1-2 TRBV29-1
AGRVGLGNQPQH - TRBJ1-5 TRBV6-1
ASSDQRQGNNSPLH TRBD1 TRBJ1-6 TRBV5-1
ASSYSAGEMNTEAF - TRBJ1-1 TRBV6-5
ASTPRVGAEAF - TRBJ1-1 TRBV7-9
ASSLRTQPGDTEAF - TRBJ1-1 TRBV7-2
ASRIDGTGFYEQY TRBD1 TRBJ2-7 TRBV19
ASSTGVSAGELF TRBD1 TRBJ2-2 TRBV9